Below are 31 T cell receptor beta chains sequenced from a single sample in a study of Ad26.COV2.S vaccination and SARS-CoV-2 variants. The data were produced by immunoSEQ multiplex PCR, yet TCRdb's version contains in-frame clones alone and is incomplete. The sample contains roughly 500,000 clones, around 85% of which appear only once. Described treatment: some 20 received Ad26.COV2.S at low or high dose, single or two shots; about 5 received placebo; per-sample allocation not given. Collection of the samples took place on day 63 after the first injection of vaccine or placebo. The specimen comprised peripheral blood, sampled in a trial of Ad26.COV2.S vaccine versus placebo. The receptors were gathered from a person between 18 and 65 years old who received the Ad26.COV2.S COVID-19 vaccine or a placebo.

This sequence joins TRBV6-6 and TRBJ1-6, with no clear D. The V gene's germline CDR1 is MNHNY and CDR2 SVGAGI (reference sequence). V was pared by 6 bases and J by 5 bases, with 11 bases between. CDR3 length: 14 residues. The DNA for the CDR3 is TGTGCCAGCAGCCCCGAACGAAATAATTCACCCCTCCACTTT. This translates into CASSPERNNSPLHF.

The DNA for the CDR3 is TGTGCCAGCAGCTCCACTGGGGTGCGGGAGAACCTCCTCACAGATACGCAGTATTTT. Amino acid sequence: CASSSTGVRENLLTDTQYF. The J gene is TRBJ2-3, the V gene TRBV28; 7 bases are a match to TRBD2. The CDR3 is made up of 19 amino acids. Trimming at V came to 6 bases and at J to 2 bases, leaving 20 bases not matched to a gene. Germline loops: CDR1 MDHEN, CDR2 SYDVKM.

This clone was seen just once. The chain uses TRBV27 and TRBJ2-1; D is possibly TRBD1 or TRBD2 (6 bases each). Trimming removed 2 bases from V and 9 bases from J, with 14 bases in between. This CDR3 contains 14 residues. Germline CDR1 reads MNHEY; CDR2 reads SMNVEV (reference sequence). The CDR3 DNA follows: TGTGCCAGCAGTTTAAATACGGGGGCGATTGAGCAGTTCTTC. Residues: CASSLNTGAIEQFF.

About this clone: The same CDR3 can be traced to other DNA sequences in this sample. This sequence joins TRBV12-3 or TRBV12-4 and TRBJ2-3; D not certain. The V and J ends lost 3 bases and 6 bases respectively, with 4 bases between them. This CDR3 is built from 11 residues. The CDR3 sequence: CASSFGDTQYF. Written as DNA, the CDR3 is TGTGCCAGCAGTTTTGGGGATACGCAGTATTTT.

This clone turned up a few times. J is TRBJ2-1 and V is TRBV7-2, with a weak D call TRBD1 (7 bases). Germline V gene data show CDR1 as SGHTA and CDR2 as FQGNSA. The CDR3 totals 12 residues. The V end lost 7 bases, the J end lost 14 bases, and 18 bases lay between the germline ends. CDR3: CASTPRGTAEFF. The CDR3, as DNA: TGTGCCAGCACCCCCCGGGGGACAGCCGAGTTCTTC.

The chain couples TRBV28 to TRBJ1-3; the D is unclear. The V and J ends lost 7 bases and 4 bases respectively, with 11 bases between them. The CDR3 has 13 residues. Germline V gene sequence: CDR1 MDHEN, CDR2 SYDVKM. The CDR3 loop is CASMVGGGNTIYF. The CDR3 DNA is TGTGCCAGCATGGTGGGAGGCGGAAACACCATATATTTT.

J is TRBJ1-4 and V is TRBV27; tentative D call: TRBD1 (5 bases). CDR3 length: 14 amino acids. Trimming took 6 bases from V and 4 from J, leaving 12 bases between them. Germline loops: CDR1 MNHEY, CDR2 SMNVEV (reference sequence). This chain's CDR3 is CASRPGWNNEKLFF. The CDR3 DNA reads as TGTGCCAGCAGACCAGGGTGGAATAATGAAAAACTGTTTTTT.

This chain joins TRBV25-1 and TRBJ2-1, with 13 nucleotides matching TRBD2. From germline, CDR1 is MGHDK and CDR2 SYGVNS. This CDR3 has 14 residues. With V trimmed by 2 bases and J by 13 bases, 5 bases remained unmatched. DNA of the CDR3: TGTGCCAGCAGTGAACCCGGACTAGCGGGAGCACAGTTCTTC. Its translation is CASSEPGLAGAQFF.

In its sample, this clone was seen once. The chain has TRBV18 and TRBJ2-7; no clear D. Trimming removed 8 bases at V and 3 bases at J, with 11 bases between. In germline, CDR1 is KGHSH, CDR2 LQKENI. The CDR3 length is 12 residues. The CDR3 DNA is TGTGCCAGCGCCACAGAGATCTACGAGCAGTACTTC. Residues: CASATEIYEQYF.

The chain is built from TRBV9 and TRBJ2-7, with a possible D match to TRBD2 (6 bases). The V gene lost 1 base and the J gene lost 6 bases, with 14 bases spanning the gap. The CDR3 is made up of 14 amino acids. Germline values: CDR1 SGDLS, CDR2 YYNGEE. The CDR3 here is CASSVRGGTGEQYF. The CDR3 nucleotides are TGTGCCAGCAGCGTAAGAGGAGGGACGGGCGAGCAGTACTTC.

V usage is TRBV21-1 and J usage is TRBJ2-1. TRBV21-1 is annotated as a pseudogene. This CDR3 contains 19 residues. Here the CDR3 DNA reads TGTGCCAGCAGCAAAGGGGGATCGGATATCCACCGGCACTACAATGAGCAGTTCTTC. Protein sequence: CASSKGGSDIHRHYNEQFF.

The chain uses TRBV6-5 and TRBJ2-1; TRBD1 or TRBD2 may be the D gene (5 bases each). CDR1 and CDR2 (germline): MNHEY, SVGAGI. The CDR3 runs to 14 residues. Deletions cut 2 bases from V and 6 bases from J, with 11 bases between. CDR3 coding DNA: TGTGCCAGCAGTTACCTCGGGACGGTCAATGAGCAGTTCTTC. It is translated as CASSYLGTVNEQFF.

The rearrangement links TRBV30 to TRBJ1-5; TRBD1 might be the D (5 bases). The V and J ends lost 2 bases and 3 bases respectively, with 14 bases between them. This CDR3 contains 15 residues. CDR1 GTSNPN and CDR2 SVGIG come from the germline V gene (reference sequence). The CDR3 reads CAWSRGMGDNQPQHF. The CDR3 DNA follows: TGTGCCTGGAGTAGGGGAATGGGTGACAATCAGCCCCAGCATTTT. The full variable domain, in which reference TRBV30 and TRBJ1-5 provide the parts outside the CDR3, is SQTIHQWPATLVQPVGSPLSLECTVEGTSNPNLYWYRQAAGRGLQLLFYSVGIGQISSEVPQNLSASRPQDRQFILSSKKLLLSDSGFYLCAWSRGMGDNQPQHFGDGTRLSIL.

The chain links TRBV5-6 to TRBJ2-4; tentative D call: TRBD2 (7 bases). Trimming took 0 bases from V and 0 from J, leaving 16 bases between them. CDR1 SGHDT and CDR2 YYEEEE come from the germline V gene. The CDR3 length is 18 residues. CDR3 region: CASSLELSGGLAKNIQYF. The DNA for the CDR3 is TGTGCCAGCAGCTTGGAACTATCGGGGGGCTTAGCCAAAAACATTCAGTACTTC. The full variable domain, rest sourced from reference TRBV5-6 and TRBJ2-4, is DAGVTQSPTHLIKTRGQQVTLRCSPKSGHDTVSWYQQALGQGPQFIFQYYEEEERQRGNFPDRFSGHQFPNYSSELNVNALLLGDSALYLCASSLELSGGLAKNIQYFGAGTRLSVL.

This rearrangement joins TRBV6-6 to TRBJ1-3; the D gene is possibly TRBD1 (6 bases). From germline, CDR1 is MNHNY and CDR2 SVGAGI (reference sequence). V lost 10 bases and J 2 bases, leaving 12 bases between the germline ends. The CDR3 spans 13 residues. The CDR3 region is CATMDRAGNTIYF. The CDR3 DNA is TGTGCCACGATGGACAGAGCTGGAAACACCATATATTTT.

The chain combines TRBV7-3 with TRBJ1-5; no reliable D call. Germline loops: CDR1 SGHTA, CDR2 FQGTGA. The CDR3 contains 16 residues. Trimming removed 5 bases from V and 7 bases from J, with 21 bases in between. The CDR3: CASSDGRPGHTQPQHF. CDR3 bases: TGTGCCAGCAGCGACGGACGCCCTGGCCACACACAGCCCCAGCATTTT.

CDR3 sequence: CASSSMNGTYEQYF. The CDR3 nucleotides are TGTGCCAGCAGCTCGATGAACGGTACCTACGAGCAGTACTTC. The J gene is TRBJ2-7, the V gene TRBV7-9; the D is unclear. Germline V gene lookup returns CDR1 SEHNR and CDR2 FQNEAQ (reference sequence). V gave up 4 bases and J gave up 2 bases, with 12 bases separating them. This CDR3 is 14 amino acids long. Full variable domain (rest looked up from reference TRBV7-9 and TRBJ2-7): DTGVSQNPRHKITKRGQNVTFRCDPISEHNRLYWYRQTLGQGPEFLTYFQNEAQLEKSRLLSDRFSAERPKGSFSTLEIQRTEQGDSAMYLCASSSMNGTYEQYFGPGTRLTVT.

A few counts support this clone. The rearrangement links TRBV30 to TRBJ1-5; the match to TRBD1 covers 7 bases. Germline V CDR1 and CDR2: GTSNPN, SVGIG (reference sequence). V dropped 3 bases and J dropped 5; count of bases not matched to a gene: 7. The CDR3 sequence is 14 residues long. The CDR3 nucleotides read TGTGCCTGGAGGATCAGGGGGGGGGATCAGCCCCAGCATTTT. It translates to CAWRIRGGDQPQHF.

The rearrangement uses TRBV5-6 and TRBJ1-2; tentative D call: TRBD1 (5 bases). Per the germline V gene, CDR1 is SGHDT and CDR2 is YYEEEE. The CDR3 has 14 amino acids. Trimming stripped 0 bases from V and 3 bases from J, with 9 bases between. CDR3 loop: CASSLVMGDYGYTF. The CDR3 bases are TGTGCCAGCAGCTTGGTGATGGGGGACTATGGCTACACCTTC.

The chain links TRBV18 to TRBJ1-1; D possibly corresponds to TRBD1 (5 bases). V was shortened by 5 bases and J by 0 bases, with 10 bases between the two germline ends. The CDR3 covers 14 residues. Germline assignment: CDR1 KGHSH and CDR2 LQKENI. CDR3 bases: TGTGCCAGCTCATACGACAGTATGAACACTGAAGCTTTCTTT. The encoded protein is CASSYDSMNTEAFF. Together with reference TRBV18 and TRBJ1-1, the CDR3 gives the full variable domain: NAGVMQNPRHLVRRRGQEARLRCSPMKGHSHVYWYRQLPEEGLKFMVYLQKENIIDESGMPKERFSAEFPKEGPSILRIQQVVRGDSAAYFCASSYDSMNTEAFFGQGTRLTVV.

The rearrangement joins TRBV10-3 to TRBJ1-4, with a tentative D call TRBD1 (6 bases). V shed 6 bases and J shed 5 bases, with 10 bases lying between them. The CDR3 is 13 amino acids. Germline-derived CDR1 and CDR2 are ENHRY and SYGVKD. The CDR3, as DNA: TGTGCCATCAGAGGACAGACAAATGAAAAACTGTTTTTT. This gives the protein CAIRGQTNEKLFF.

This clone has just one count. DNA of the CDR3: TGTGCCAGCTCACCCCGGACGCAGGGGGGGGCTGGGGCCAACGTCCTGACTTTC. Residues: CASSPRTQGGAGANVLTF. The chain links TRBV18 to TRBJ2-6; D is tentatively TRBD1 or TRBD2 (7 bases each). Deletions cut 3 bases from V and 2 bases from J, with 17 bases between. Germline CDR1 KGHSH, CDR2 LQKENI. This CDR3 spans 18 amino acids.

This chain links TRBV15 with TRBJ1-1; no reliable D call. Looked up from germline, CDR1 is LNHNV and CDR2 is YYDKDF (reference sequence). The CDR3 is 15 amino acids. V was trimmed by 0 bases and J by 0 bases, leaving 8 bases between them. The CDR3 spells CATSRETTMNTEAFF. The CDR3 region has the DNA TGTGCCACCAGCAGAGAGACTACCATGAACACTGAAGCTTTCTTT.

The count of this clone is one. In nucleotides, the CDR3 is TGTGCCAGCAGTTTATGGGAAGTTTCGGACAGACCCTACGAGCAGTACTTC. Amino acid sequence: CASSLWEVSDRPYEQYF. The chain combines TRBV28 with TRBJ2-7; maybe TRBD1 (6 bases). The CDR3 consists of 17 residues. Trimming took off 0 bases at V and 2 bases at J, with 17 bases between the two ends. Per the germline V gene, CDR1 is MDHEN and CDR2 is SYDVKM.

J is TRBJ1-4 and V is TRBV4-3, with 12 bases aligning to TRBD1. CDR3 length: 15 amino acids. V gave up 0 bases and J gave up 16 bases; unmatched junction bases: 9. The germline V gene has CDR1 LGHNA and CDR2 YSLEER. The CDR3 nucleotides are TGCGCCAGCAGCCAAGATTTGGGGACAGGGGGCCAGTGGTTTTTT. Its translation: CASSQDLGTGGQWFF.

The genes are TRBV5-4 and TRBJ1-2, with D possibly matching TRBD1 (6 bases). The CDR3 is made up of 16 amino acids. Trimming took 0 bases from V and 3 from J, leaving 15 bases between them. CDR1 is SGHNT, CDR2 YYREEE, per germline (reference sequence). CDR3 amino acids: CASSLETGRNYYGYTF. DNA of the CDR3: TGTGCCAGCAGCTTGGAGACAGGTCGGAATTACTATGGCTACACCTTC.

DNA for the CDR3: TGTGCTAGAAGGGGGCCTAGCGCGAGCTCCTACGAGCAGTACTTC. This sequence encodes CARRGPSASSYEQYF. The gene calls are TRBV9 and TRBJ2-7, with D perhaps TRBD1 (7 bases). From germline, CDR1 is SGDLS and CDR2 YYNGEE. This CDR3 contains 15 residues.

This rearrangement joins TRBV3-1 (or the pseudogene TRBV3-2) to TRBJ2-3; possible D gene TRBD1, 6 bases. V lost 5 bases, J lost 1 base, and 13 bases lay in between. Germline V CDR1 and CDR2: LGHDT, YNNKEL (reference sequence). This CDR3 has 15 amino acids. The DNA of the CDR3 is TGTGCCAGCAGCGAACAGGGAAGGCGCACAGATACGCAGTATTTT. Its protein product is CASSEQGRRTDTQYF.

This clone appeared a single time. This sequence joins TRBV10-3 and TRBJ1-4; weak D call: TRBD1 (5 bases). The CDR3 is 13 amino acids. Germline V lookup: CDR1 ENHRY, CDR2 SYGVKD. V was cut by 3 bases and J by 5 bases, with 7 bases left in between. The CDR3 protein is CAISEQVNEKLFF. The CDR3 DNA is TGTGCCATCAGTGAACAGGTGAATGAAAAACTGTTTTTT.

This rearrangement joins TRBV2 to TRBJ2-7; the D gene is possibly TRBD2 (6 bases). V was pared by 3 bases and J by 7 bases, with 13 bases between. The CDR3 sequence is 13 residues long. Germline CDR1 reads SNHLY; CDR2 reads FYNNEI. The chain's CDR3 is CASSEVEGGEQYF. The CDR3 DNA reads as TGTGCCAGCAGTGAGGTGGAGGGAGGAGAGCAGTACTTC.

The chain's CDR3 is CASSYGAGSGYTF. The CDR3 region has the DNA TGTGCCAGCAGTTATGGAGCAGGGTCTGGCTACACCTTC. The gene calls are TRBV6-5 and TRBJ1-2; D is perhaps TRBD1 (5 bases). Deletions cut 3 bases from V and 7 bases from J, with 12 bases between. CDR3 length: 13 residues. The V gene's germline CDR1 is MNHEY and CDR2 SVGAGI.